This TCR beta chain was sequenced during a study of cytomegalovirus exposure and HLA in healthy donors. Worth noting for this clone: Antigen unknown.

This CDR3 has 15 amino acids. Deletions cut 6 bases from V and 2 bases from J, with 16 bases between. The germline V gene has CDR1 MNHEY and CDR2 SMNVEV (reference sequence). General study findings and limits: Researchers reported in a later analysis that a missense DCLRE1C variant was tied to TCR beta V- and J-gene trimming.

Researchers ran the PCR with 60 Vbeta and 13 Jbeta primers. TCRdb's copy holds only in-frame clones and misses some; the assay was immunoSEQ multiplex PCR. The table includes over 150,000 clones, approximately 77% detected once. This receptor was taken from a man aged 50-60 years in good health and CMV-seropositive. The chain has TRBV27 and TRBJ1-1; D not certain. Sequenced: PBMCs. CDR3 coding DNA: TGTGCCAGCAGACCTACGGGGATTACTAACACTGAAGCTTTCTTT. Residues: CASRPTGITNTEAFF.